The following is a T cell receptor beta chain sequence with its context. TCRdb fed the RT-PCR reads into MiXCR, producing one record per CDR3 protein. Here the sample spans 25,000 to 30,000 distinct CDR3 sequences, 8.1% being singletons. This sample stems from a study of patients and donors after allogeneic stem cell transplantation. The length of the CDR3 is 14 residues. V lost 2 bases to trimming and J lost 4 bases, with 12 bases between them. Germline lookup yields CDR1 LGHDT and CDR2 YNNKEL (reference sequence). The sequence derives from a human donor who was either an allogeneic HSCT recipient or a stem cell or donor lymphocyte infusion donor (not recorded which). It is not recorded whose cells these are; they may come from a transplant donor. The rearrangement joins TRBV3-1 to TRBJ2-7; D unclear. Sequencing input: blood, either unsorted or a sorted T cell fraction (not recorded which). CDR3 sequence: CASSQIPWDYEQYF. The CDR3 DNA follows: TGTGCCAGCAGCCAAATCCCTTGGGATTACGAGCAGTACTTC.